Listed here are 30 T cell receptor beta chains from one sample, sequenced in a study of STAT5B mutations in CD4+ large granular lymphocyte leukemia. Here immunoSEQ multiplex PCR was the method, and the copy in TCRdb shows in-frame clones only, minus some. The profile shows 31,000 or so clones, under 80% of them singletons. The specimen was CD4+ T cells from blood buffy coats. The source is a human donor in good health.

This clone was counted once. This chain joins TRBV7-8 and TRBJ2-7; D gene uncertain. This CDR3 spans 14 amino acids. CDR1 and CDR2 (germline): SGHVS, FQNEAQ. The V end lost 1 base, the J end lost 2 bases, and 9 bases lay between the germline ends. CDR3 protein: CASSLEVRPYEQYF. The DNA for the CDR3 is TGTGCCAGCAGCTTAGAAGTTCGCCCCTACGAGCAGTACTTC. Combining the CDR3 with reference TRBV7-8 and TRBJ2-7 gives the whole variable domain GAGVSQSPRYKVAKRGQDVALRCDPISGHVSLFWYQQALGQGPEFLTYFQNEAQLDKSGLPSDRFFAERPEGSVSTLKIQRTQQEDSAVYLCASSLEVRPYEQYFGPGTRLTVT.

The chain links TRBV5-1 to TRBJ1-5; 7 nucleotides line up with TRBD1. The germline V gene encodes CDR1 SGHRS and CDR2 YFSETQ. The CDR3 covers 15 residues. The ends lost 4 bases at V and 4 bases at J; junction bases unmatched: 8. CDR3 sequence reads: CASSPGTALNQPQHF. In nucleotides, the CDR3 is TGCGCCAGCAGCCCGGGGACAGCCCTTAATCAGCCCCAGCATTTT.

This clone was recorded only once. The chain couples TRBV5-1 to TRBJ1-2; 7 bases are a match to TRBD1. Germline V gene lookup returns CDR1 SGHRS and CDR2 YFSETQ. V gave up 3 bases and J gave up 6 bases; unmatched junction bases: 2. The CDR3 extends over 12 amino acids. As DNA, the CDR3 is TGCGCCAGCAGCTGGGGGACAGATGGCTACACCTTC. This codes for CASSWGTDGYTF.

V and J are TRBV19 and TRBJ2-1, with 10 bases matching TRBD1. Germline values: CDR1 LNHDA, CDR2 SQIVND (reference sequence). The CDR3 spans 13 residues. Losses at the gene ends were 9 bases for V and 10 bases for J; bases not matched to a gene: 9. The DNA for the CDR3 is TGTGCCAGCCGGGACAGGGGAGTCGGCGAGCAGTTCTTC. It codes for CASRDRGVGEQFF.

The chain employs TRBV5-6 and TRBJ2-3, with D hard to call. CDR1 and CDR2 (germline): SGHDT, YYEEEE. V lost 4 bases, J lost 1 base, and 13 bases lay in between. The CDR3 is 15 amino acids. CDR3 nucleotides: TGTGCCAGCAGCGCTCCAAAGTGGGGCACAGATACGCAGTATTTT. The encoded protein is CASSAPKWGTDTQYF.

J is TRBJ2-7 and V is TRBV27; D ambiguous. This CDR3 contains 14 residues. With 0 bases removed from V and 1 base from J, the gap between germline ends came to 7 bases. The V gene's germline CDR1 is MNHEY and CDR2 SMNVEV (reference sequence). CDR3 DNA: TGTGCCAGCAGTTTATCGGACGGTTCCTACGAGCAGTACTTC. Protein: CASSLSDGSYEQYF.

The chain combines TRBV4-3 with TRBJ2-2, with D hard to call. V shed 0 bases and J shed 3 bases, with 8 bases lying between them. Germline CDR1 is LGHNA and CDR2 is YSLEER. This CDR3 has 15 amino acids. The CDR3 sequence is CASSQDRAYTGELFF. The DNA of the CDR3 is TGCGCCAGCAGCCAAGATCGGGCTTACACCGGGGAGCTGTTTTTT.

This clone came up once. The DNA of the CDR3 is TGTGCCACCAGCATCAGTGGGGACCTAGGGCAGTACTTC. It translates to CATSISGDLGQYF. This rearrangement joins TRBV15 to TRBJ2-7, with D tentatively TRBD1 or TRBD2 (5 bases each). This CDR3 contains 13 residues. V gave up 4 bases and J gave up 9 bases, with 16 bases separating them. Germline loops: CDR1 LNHNV, CDR2 YYDKDF (reference sequence). The complete variable domain, with remaining parts taken from reference TRBV15 and TRBJ2-7, reads DAMVIQNPRYQVTQFGKPVTLSCSQTLNHNVMYWYQQKSSQAPKLLFHYYDKDFNNEADTPDNFQSRRPNTSFCFLDIRSPGLGDTAMYLCATSISGDLGQYFGPGTRLTVT.

The J gene is TRBJ1-5, the V gene TRBV5-8; 9 bases match TRBD1. Germline V CDR1 and CDR2: SGHTS, YDEGEE. The CDR3 sequence is 16 residues long. Losses at the gene ends were 4 bases for V and 1 base for J; bases not matched to a gene: 6. Here the CDR3 reads CASSPGTGTSNQPQHF. DNA of the CDR3: TGTGCCAGCAGCCCTGGGACAGGGACGAGCAATCAGCCCCAGCATTTT.

This clone was seen a few times. V and J are TRBV9 and TRBJ2-5; the match to TRBD1 covers 9 bases. CDR3 length equals 16 residues. Per germline, CDR1 SGDLS and CDR2 YYNGEE. Trimming took 3 bases from V and 7 from J; bases not matched to a gene: 13. The CDR3 loop reads CASSARGTGTWGTQYF. CDR3 DNA: TGTGCCAGCAGCGCCCGAGGGACAGGGACCTGGGGGACCCAGTACTTC.

The rearrangement joins TRBV12-5 to TRBJ1-5, with TRBD1 identical over 7 bases. Unmatched junction bases numbered 4, after V lost 6 bases and J lost 5 bases. This CDR3 region has 13 residues. Germline loops: CDR1 LGHNT, CDR2 FRNRAP. The CDR3 bases are TGTGCTAGTGGCCCGGGACAGTATCAGCCCCAGCATTTT. It encodes CASGPGQYQPQHF.

The gene calls are TRBV6-6 and TRBJ2-5; D unresolved. The germline V gene encodes CDR1 MNHNY and CDR2 SVGAGI (reference sequence). V lost 0 bases and J 3 bases, leaving 8 bases between the germline ends. The CDR3 contains 14 residues. CDR3 coding DNA: TGTGCCAGCAGTTACTCGAAACTCAAAGAGACCCAGTACTTC. It translates to CASSYSKLKETQYF.

In this sample, this clone turned up a few times. The chain has TRBV27 and TRBJ1-5, with D hard to call. V shed 7 bases and J shed 8 bases, with 6 bases lying between them. The CDR3 length is 10 residues. CDR1 and CDR2 from the germline V gene are MNHEY and SMNVEV (reference sequence). CDR3 sequence: CASMGKPQHF. For the CDR3, the DNA is TGTGCCAGCATGGGAAAGCCCCAGCATTTT.

This chain connects TRBV5-1 to TRBJ1-2, with no clear D. The CDR3 covers 17 residues. V gave up 1 base and J gave up 4 bases, with 20 bases separating them. Germline V gene data show CDR1 as SGHRS and CDR2 as YFSETQ. The CDR3 nucleotides read TGCGCCAGCAGCTTGCTGGGCCGTCCCCAAGGGTCCTATGGCTACACCTTC. It yields the protein CASSLLGRPQGSYGYTF. Together with reference TRBV5-1 and TRBJ1-2, the CDR3 gives the full variable domain: KAGVTQTPRYLIKTRGQQVTLSCSPISGHRSVSWYQQTPGQGLQFLFEYFSETQRNKGNFPGRFSGRQFSNSRSEMNVSTLELGDSALYLCASSLLGRPQGSYGYTFGSGTRLTVV.

The CDR3 sequence is CAWSVPVPSGANVLTF. CDR3 sequence (DNA): TGTGCCTGGAGTGTACCTGTACCCTCTGGGGCCAACGTCCTGACTTTC. J is TRBJ2-6 and V is TRBV30; no definite D call. The CDR3 covers 16 residues. Germline CDR1 GTSNPN, CDR2 SVGIG (reference sequence). Trimming left V 0 bases short and J 0 bases short, with 9 bases between.

This clone was detected only a few times. The chain links TRBV30 to TRBJ1-1, with 7 bases that match TRBD1. The CDR3 totals 14 residues. The J segment lost 0 bases and the V segment lost 5 bases, leaving 6 bases of the junction unmatched. The germline V gene encodes CDR1 GTSNPN and CDR2 SVGIG (reference sequence). The CDR3 DNA sequence: TGTGCCTGGGGATGGAGGGGGCTGAACACTGAAGCTTTCTTT. It yields the protein CAWGWRGLNTEAFF.

The chain has TRBV5-1 and TRBJ2-6; D unresolved. V was shortened by 6 bases and J by 1 base, with 5 bases between the two germline ends. Germline V CDR1 and CDR2: SGHRS, YFSETQ. CDR3 length: 13 amino acids. The CDR3 loop reads CASTKSGANVLTF. Written as DNA, the CDR3 is TGCGCCAGCACCAAGTCTGGGGCCAACGTCCTGACTTTC. Variable domain in full (rest from reference TRBV5-1 and TRBJ2-6): KAGVTQTPRYLIKTRGQQVTLSCSPISGHRSVSWYQQTPGQGLQFLFEYFSETQRNKGNFPGRFSGRQFSNSRSEMNVSTLELGDSALYLCASTKSGANVLTFGAGSRLTVL.

The chain joins TRBV28 to TRBJ1-2; D perhaps matches TRBD1 (6 bases). The CDR3 totals 14 residues. Germline CDR1 MDHEN, CDR2 SYDVKM. V lost 3 bases, J lost 6 bases, and 14 bases lay in between. For the CDR3, the DNA is TGTGCCAGCAGTTTGGCCCCAGGGGCCCATGGCTACACCTTC. Translation: CASSLAPGAHGYTF.

CDR3 loop: CASSLSLAGTGELFF. In nucleotides, the CDR3 is TGTGCCAGCAGTTTAAGTCTAGCGGGCACCGGGGAGCTGTTTTTT. V and J are TRBV28 and TRBJ2-2, with 8 bases lining up with TRBD2. This CDR3 comprises 15 residues. The trim removed 2 bases at V and 4 bases at J, leaving 3 bases unmatched. From germline, CDR1 is MDHEN and CDR2 SYDVKM.

This clone has a handful of counts. The genes are TRBV7-2 and TRBJ2-7; TRBD2 might be the D (6 bases). The CDR3 is 15 residues long. Germline CDR1 reads SGHTA; CDR2 reads FQGNSA. V was pared by 1 base and J by 0 bases, with 10 bases between. The CDR3 sequence is CASSLGMTSSYEQYF. The CDR3 DNA reads as TGTGCCAGCAGCTTAGGGATGACTAGCTCCTACGAGCAGTACTTC.

The chain is built from TRBV6-6 and TRBJ1-1; possible D gene TRBD1, 5 bases. The CDR3 sequence is 13 residues long. V was shortened by 6 bases and J by 5 bases, with 13 bases between the two germline ends. Germline V gives CDR1 MNHNY, CDR2 SVGAGI (reference sequence). The CDR3 DNA is TGTGCCAGCAGAGAAATAACAGGAACTGAAGCTTTCTTT. Translated: CASREITGTEAFF.

The chain carries TRBV7-2 and TRBJ1-1, with D unresolved. Germline V gene lookup returns CDR1 SGHTA and CDR2 FQGNSA. V was trimmed by 6 bases and J by 5 bases, leaving 16 bases between them. This CDR3 region has 14 residues. The CDR3: CASRPGLLGTEAFF. The CDR3 DNA is TGTGCCAGCAGACCGGGGTTATTGGGGACTGAAGCTTTCTTT.

The J gene is TRBJ2-1, the V gene TRBV7-2; D is perhaps TRBD2 (5 bases). The CDR3 has 15 amino acids. With 4 bases removed from V and 8 bases from J, the gap between germline ends came to 18 bases. CDR1 and CDR2 (germline): SGHTA, FQGNSA. The CDR3, as DNA: TGTGCCAGCAGCTCGATCTTGGGATTCGGGGATGAGCAGTTCTTC. Its translation is CASSSILGFGDEQFF.

This chain connects TRBV30 to TRBJ1-2; 9 bases align to TRBD1. The junction had 3 bases not matched to a gene; V was cut back by 2 bases and J by 5 bases. Germline-derived CDR1 and CDR2 are GTSNPN and SVGIG (reference sequence). The CDR3 totals 13 residues. CDR3 bases: TGTGCCTGGAGTAGGACAGGGGCGTATGGCTACACCTTC. It is translated as CAWSRTGAYGYTF. The variable domain in full, completed from reference TRBV30 and TRBJ1-2, reads SQTIHQWPATLVQPVGSPLSLECTVEGTSNPNLYWYRQAAGRGLQLLFYSVGIGQISSEVPQNLSASRPQDRQFILSSKKLLLSDSGFYLCAWSRTGAYGYTFGSGTRLTVV.

This clone was counted between two and nine times. This chain connects TRBV28 to TRBJ1-5; D unclear. The CDR3 is made up of 12 amino acids. CDR1 MDHEN and CDR2 SYDVKM come from the germline V gene. Trimming took 5 bases from V and 5 from J, leaving 7 bases between them. CDR3 residues: CASSPPDQPQHF. The CDR3 DNA follows: TGTGCCAGCAGTCCCCCTGATCAGCCCCAGCATTTT.

The rearrangement links TRBV5-4 to TRBJ2-7; 8 bases agree with TRBD1. The CDR3 has 16 amino acids. CDR1 and CDR2 (germline): SGHNT, YYREEE (reference sequence). The trim removed 0 bases at V and 2 bases at J, leaving 7 bases unmatched. CDR3 loop: CASSLGRTGPPYEQYF. Here the CDR3 DNA reads TGTGCCAGCAGCTTGGGAAGGACAGGGCCCCCCTACGAGCAGTACTTC. The full variable domain, its missing parts supplied by reference TRBV5-4 and TRBJ2-7, is ETGVTQSPTHLIKTRGQQVTLRCSSQSGHNTVSWYQQALGQGPQFIFQYYREEENGRGNFPPRFSGLQFPNYSSELNVNALELDDSALYLCASSLGRTGPPYEQYFGPGTRLTVT.

This clone was detected a few times. The chain has TRBV11-2 and TRBJ2-7; D ambiguous. CDR3 size: 14 residues. V lost 3 bases, J lost 1 base, and 10 bases lay in between. Germline CDR1 reads SGHAT; CDR2 reads FQNNGV. The CDR3 nucleotides read TGTGCCAGCAGCTTGATGCAGGTGTCCTACGAGCAGTACTTC. It specifies CASSLMQVSYEQYF.

V and J are TRBV19 and TRBJ2-5; D tentatively reads TRBD1 or TRBD2 (6 bases each). This CDR3 spans 15 amino acids. The germline CDR1 and CDR2 sequences are LNHDA and SQIVND (reference sequence). V lost 8 bases, J lost 5 bases, and 21 bases lay in between. The CDR3 reads CASQDGGAGLETQYF. CDR3 nucleotides: TGTGCCAGTCAAGACGGGGGCGCGGGGCTCGAGACCCAGTACTTC.

This clone occurred a few times. The chain employs TRBV18 and TRBJ2-7; D gene uncertain. CDR3 size: 15 residues. The germline V gene has CDR1 KGHSH and CDR2 LQKENI. The V gene lost 3 bases and the J gene lost 1 base, with 13 bases spanning the gap. CDR3 DNA sequence: TGTGCCAGCTCACCGCCACAAGGTCGGTCCTACGAGCAGTACTTC. This gives the protein CASSPPQGRSYEQYF. Full variable domain (missing parts from reference TRBV18 and TRBJ2-7): NAGVMQNPRHLVRRRGQEARLRCSPMKGHSHVYWYRQLPEEGLKFMVYLQKENIIDESGMPKERFSAEFPKEGPSILRIQQVVRGDSAAYFCASSPPQGRSYEQYFGPGTRLTVT.

V gene TRBV10-3 combines with J gene TRBJ2-7; D is unresolved. The CDR3 spans 13 residues. The ends were cut back, 3 bases at V and 3 bases at J, with 9 bases in the middle. Germline V lookup: CDR1 ENHRY, CDR2 SYGVKD. In nucleotides, the CDR3 is TGTGCCATCAGTGACTTGGACGGCTACGAGCAGTACTTC. Translation gives CAISDLDGYEQYF.